One and the same sample provided the 28 T cell receptor beta chains below, sequenced in a study of vaccination and CD4 T cells after COVID-19 (dated by TCRdb to the early 2020s). Their target antigens are unknown. The intended sense of this specimen's treatment or condition label: roughly nine-day PBMC culture with coronavirus spike peptide pools or control peptides (ViraFEST assay). Library prep was done by PCR. Sequencer: Illumina iSeq 100. DNA from cultured CD4+ T cells underwent TCR sequencing with the Oncomine TCR Beta short-read assay at the Johns Hopkins FTIC core. The public reads were reanalyzed by TCRdb: fastp trimming at Q25, MiXCR alignment, in-frame beta chains only. Rows are combined by CDR3 protein, so each entry shows the most common genes and DNA. Across this sample there are about 30,000 distinct CDR3 sequences, with 55% to 80% seen only once. Of the sample, about 15% falls within the top ten clones.

The input for sequencing was CD4+ T cells from blood, cultured in vitro, taken after SARS-CoV-2 vaccination. These receptors were collected from a human donor who received a COVID-19 vaccine.

The genes are TRBV7-9 and TRBJ2-3; maybe TRBD2 (5 bases). The CDR3 is 15 amino acids. Germline-derived CDR1 and CDR2 are SEHNR and FQNEAQ (reference sequence). Trimming removed 3 bases at V and 0 bases at J, with 10 bases between. The CDR3 coding sequence is TGTGCCAGCAGCTTGTTGCTAGCCAGCACAGATACGCAGTATTTT. Residues: CASSLLLASTDTQYF. The full variable domain, completed using reference TRBV7-9 and TRBJ2-3, is DTGVSQNPRHKITKRGQNVTFRCDPISEHNRLYWYRQTLGQGPEFLTYFQNEAQLEKSRLLSDRFSAERPKGSFSTLEIQRTEQGDSAMYLCASSLLLASTDTQYFGPGTRLTVL.

This chain connects TRBV18 to TRBJ2-5, with D possibly being TRBD1 or TRBD2 (5 bases each). CDR1 and CDR2 (germline): KGHSH, LQKENI. This CDR3 spans 13 amino acids. The V gene lost 3 bases and the J gene lost 0 bases, with 5 bases spanning the gap. This chain's CDR3 is CASSPGHQETQYF. CDR3 in DNA: TGTGCCAGCTCACCGGGACACCAAGAGACCCAGTACTTC.

This clonotype was found once. This chain links TRBV5-5 with TRBJ1-1; D not certain. From germline, CDR1 is SGHKS and CDR2 YYEKEE (reference sequence). The V gene lost 2 bases and the J gene lost 7 bases, with 12 bases spanning the gap. The CDR3 length is 13 residues. The CDR3 DNA reads TGTGCCAGCAGCTTCGGGTGGTCGGGTGAAGCTTTCTTT. Translating it yields CASSFGWSGEAFF. The whole variable domain, remainder taken from reference TRBV5-5 and TRBJ1-1, is DAGVTQSPTHLIKTRGQQVTLRCSPISGHKSVSWYQQVLGQGPQFIFQYYEKEERGRGNFPDRFSARQFPNYSSELNVNALLLGDSALYLCASSFGWSGEAFFGQGTRLTVV.

The V and J genes are TRBV7-2 and TRBJ2-7; 8 nucleotides align to TRBD2. Losses at the gene ends were 2 bases for V and 0 bases for J; bases not matched to a gene: 6. Germline assignment: CDR1 SGHTA and CDR2 FQGNSA. The CDR3 has 16 amino acids. The CDR3 region is CASSLFTGGSSYEQYF. The CDR3 nucleotides are TGTGCCAGCAGCTTATTCACGGGGGGGAGCTCCTACGAGCAGTACTTC. The complete variable domain, with remaining parts taken from reference TRBV7-2 and TRBJ2-7, reads GAGVSQSPSNKVTEKGKDVELRCDPISGHTALYWYRQSLGQGLEFLIYFQGNSAPDKSGLPSDRFSAERTGGSVSTLTIQRTQQEDSAVYLCASSLFTGGSSYEQYFGPGTRLTVT.

The chain couples TRBV19 to TRBJ1-2; D is unresolved. The CDR3 has 13 residues. CDR1 and CDR2 from the germline V gene are LNHDA and SQIVND (reference sequence). V lost 1 base, J lost 10 bases, and 13 bases lay in between. CDR3 region: CASSIGRPNVYTF. As DNA, the CDR3 is TGTGCCAGTAGTATAGGGCGGCCTAACGTCTACACCTTC.

The rearrangement joins TRBV7-9 to TRBJ2-5; 8 bases fit TRBD2. CDR1 and CDR2 (germline): SEHNR, FQNEAQ (reference sequence). The CDR3 has 16 residues. With 1 base clipped from V and 5 bases from J, the junction kept 9 bases outside the gene matches. CDR3 sequence reads: CASSLGVAGMVETQYF. CDR3 in DNA: TGTGCCAGCAGCTTAGGGGTAGCGGGGATGGTGGAGACCCAGTACTTC.

The chain uses TRBV12-3 or TRBV12-4 and TRBJ1-6; TRBD1 might be the D (6 bases). The CDR3 extends over 14 amino acids. V was cut by 6 bases and J by 5 bases, with 11 bases left in between. The CDR3 loop is CASRPGHDNSPLHF. In nucleotides, the CDR3 is TGTGCCAGCAGACCGGGACATGATAATTCACCCCTCCACTTT.

This clonotype occurred a few times. The J gene is TRBJ1-5, the V gene TRBV5-1; D is ambiguous. From germline, CDR1 is SGHRS and CDR2 YFSETQ. The CDR3 totals 13 residues. Trimming left V 0 bases short and J 5 bases short, with 6 bases between. The CDR3 reads CASSLDQDQPQHF. CDR3 in DNA: TGCGCCAGCAGCTTGGACCAAGATCAGCCCCAGCATTTT.

The chain is built from TRBV19 and TRBJ2-1; no definite D call. The CDR3 covers 14 residues. V lost 7 bases and J lost 1, with 11 bases in between. Germline-derived CDR1 and CDR2 are LNHDA and SQIVND (reference sequence). The CDR3 nucleotides are TGTGCCAGTAAGAAGGCGAATTCCTACAATGAGCAGTTCTTC. It encodes CASKKANSYNEQFF.

The chain uses TRBV30 and TRBJ2-1; D perhaps matches TRBD2 (6 bases). This CDR3 spans 16 amino acids. V lost 3 bases, J lost 0 bases, and 15 bases lay in between. Germline-derived CDR1 and CDR2 are GTSNPN and SVGIG (reference sequence). CDR3 region: CAWREGTGSSYNEQFF. DNA of the CDR3: TGTGCCTGGAGAGAGGGGACTGGAAGCTCCTACAATGAGCAGTTCTTC.

This rearrangement joins TRBV12-3 or TRBV12-4 to TRBJ1-2; D possibly corresponds to TRBD1 (6 bases). This CDR3 has 13 residues. With 5 bases removed from V and 4 bases from J, the gap between germline ends came to 11 bases. The CDR3 coding sequence is TGTGCCAGCAGTGAACAGGGAGTCTATGGCTACACCTTC. Translating it yields CASSEQGVYGYTF.

This sequence joins TRBV7-6 and TRBJ2-1, with TRBD2 matching over 9 bases. J lost 7 bases, V lost 0 bases, and 4 bases had no gene match. CDR1 and CDR2 (germline): SGHVS, FNYEAQ. The CDR3 runs to 15 residues. CDR3 nucleotides: TGTGCCAGCAGCTTAGCGCGGGGGGGCGTGAATGAGCAGTTCTTC. It is translated as CASSLARGGVNEQFF.

The CDR3 DNA sequence: TGTGCCAGCGACGGACATACGAACACTGAAGCTTTCTTT. Translating gives CASDGHTNTEAFF. The chain recombines TRBV7-2 with TRBJ1-1; TRBD1 might be the D (5 bases). V dropped 8 bases and J dropped 1 base, with 11 bases sitting between them. The germline V gene has CDR1 SGHTA and CDR2 FQGNSA. The CDR3 covers 13 residues.

The CDR3 DNA is TGTGCCTGGAGTGAGACTAGCGAGGGCACCCAGTACTTC. This encodes CAWSETSEGTQYF. The chain couples TRBV30 to TRBJ2-5, with 8 bases fitting TRBD2. CDR1 is GTSNPN, CDR2 SVGIG, per germline (reference sequence). CDR3 length equals 13 residues. Unmatched junction bases numbered 6, after V lost 1 base and J lost 8 bases.

The chain has TRBV20-1 and TRBJ2-5, with TRBD2 as a possible D gene (5 bases). The length of the CDR3 is 14 residues. The V end was cut by 6 bases, the J end by 3 bases, with 17 bases between. CDR1 DFQATT and CDR2 SNEGSKA come from the germline V gene (reference sequence). Here the CDR3 DNA reads TGCAGTGCCGCGAGCGTAATGGGAGAAGAGACCCAGTACTTC. Translation gives CSAASVMGEETQYF.

The chain combines TRBV5-4 with TRBJ1-6; D is uncertain. The germline CDR1 and CDR2 sequences are SGHNT and YYREEE (reference sequence). V was clipped by 0 bases and J by 5 bases, with 15 bases between them. This CDR3 comprises 17 residues. The chain's CDR3 is CASSLAAGLRNNSPLHF. The CDR3 DNA is TGTGCCAGCAGCTTGGCCGCGGGGTTAAGGAATAATTCACCCCTCCACTTT.

V and J are TRBV2 and TRBJ1-2, with D possibly being TRBD1 (5 bases). The CDR3 has 13 residues. Trimming stripped 6 bases from V and 7 bases from J, with 15 bases between. In germline, CDR1 is SNHLY, CDR2 FYNNEI. The CDR3 protein is CASRRTSGLGYTF. The CDR3 region has the DNA TGTGCCAGCAGAAGGACGTCGGGGCTTGGCTACACCTTC.

The V gene is TRBV5-1, the J gene TRBJ1-2; 9 nucleotides agree with TRBD1. Germline V gene sequence: CDR1 SGHRS, CDR2 YFSETQ. CDR3 length: 12 amino acids. The V gene end was trimmed by 4 bases and the J gene end by 8 bases; junction bases not matched to a gene: 3. The DNA of the CDR3 is TGCGCCAGCAGCACGACAGGGGGAGGCTACACCTTC. Its protein is CASSTTGGGYTF.

The chain uses TRBV29-1 and TRBJ1-2; D is ambiguous. The V gene's germline CDR1 is SQVTM and CDR2 ANQGSEA. The V end was cut by 5 bases, the J end by 3 bases, with 7 bases between. The CDR3 sequence is 11 residues long. This CDR3 is CSVHLDYGYTF. Here the CDR3 DNA reads TGCAGCGTTCATCTCGACTATGGCTACACCTTC. The entire variable domain, with the rest obtained from reference TRBV29-1 and TRBJ1-2, is as follows: SAVISQKPSRDICQRGTSLTIQCQVDSQVTMMFWYRQQPGQSLTLIATANQGSEATYESGFVIDKFPISRPNLTFSTLTVSNMSPEDSSIYLCSVHLDYGYTFGSGTRLTVV.

The gene calls are TRBV4-2 and TRBJ1-2, with no clear D. With 4 bases removed from V and 0 bases from J, the gap between germline ends came to 12 bases. CDR1 is LGHNA and CDR2 is YNFKEQ in the germline V gene. The CDR3 extends over 15 amino acids. The CDR3 protein is CASSRLEGSNYGYTF. The CDR3 DNA reads as TGTGCCAGCAGCCGCCTGGAGGGTTCTAACTATGGCTACACCTTC.

This sequence joins TRBV5-1 and TRBJ1-2; 8 bases line up with TRBD1. The V gene end was trimmed by 1 base and the J gene end by 8 bases; junction bases not matched to a gene: 10. The CDR3 has 15 amino acids. Germline values: CDR1 SGHRS, CDR2 YFSETQ. The CDR3 nucleotides are TGCGCCAGCAGCTTGTCGACAGGGGAGGTAGGCGGCTACACCTTC. It encodes CASSLSTGEVGGYTF.

As for this clonotype: Sequence at one end of the junction differs from germline and may be a read error. The rearrangement links TRBV18 to TRBJ1-1; 8 bases agree with TRBD1. The CDR3 length is 15 residues. Germline V gives CDR1 KGHSH, CDR2 LQKENI. The CDR3 is CASSPAGGMKTEAFF. The DNA for the CDR3 is TGTGCCAGCTCACCAGCAGGGGGCATGAAAACTGAAGCTTTCTTT.

This chain uses TRBV10-3 with TRBJ2-5, with D possibly being TRBD1 (7 bases). Looked up from germline, CDR1 is ENHRY and CDR2 is SYGVKD. Trimming stripped 11 bases from V and 4 bases from J, with 11 bases between. This CDR3 is built from 11 residues. Written as DNA, the CDR3 is TGTGCCTCCAGGGGGGTAGAGACCCAGTACTTC. It specifies CASRGVETQYF.

The genes are TRBV12-3 or TRBV12-4 and TRBJ1-2; D may be TRBD1 (5 bases). The CDR3 loop spans 18 amino acids. V was pared by 4 bases and J by 2 bases, with 23 bases between. The CDR3 nucleotides read TGTGCCAGCAGTTGGGTGGGGACCCGAGCAACGAAAAACTATGGCTACACCTTC. Translated, it gives CASSWVGTRATKNYGYTF.

The chain combines TRBV18 with TRBJ2-7, with 8 bases identical to TRBD1. The CDR3 contains 15 residues. CDR1 and CDR2 from the germline V gene are KGHSH and LQKENI. J was trimmed by 2 bases and V by 6 bases; bases with no gene match: 9. The CDR3 DNA is TGTGCCAGCTCCCTAGACAGGGGAGGACCCTACGAGCAGTACTTC. Protein sequence: CASSLDRGGPYEQYF.

V is TRBV6-2 or TRBV6-3 and J is TRBJ1-2; 7 nucleotides match TRBD1. The germline V gene encodes CDR1 MNHEY and CDR2 SVGEGT. CDR3 length equals 14 residues. Trimming cost V 6 bases and J 3 bases; bases outside gene matches: 7. CDR3 nucleotides: TGTGCCAGCAGCCCCCCGGGACAGCACTATGGCTACACCTTC. It translates to CASSPPGQHYGYTF.

CDR3 residues: CASGRYLAGSTDTQYF. The CDR3 DNA reads TGTGCCAGCGGCCGGTACTTAGCGGGGAGCACAGATACGCAGTATTTT. J is TRBJ2-3 and V is TRBV6-1, with 8 bases that match TRBD2. Germline CDR1 and CDR2: MNHNS and SASEGT. The CDR3 totals 16 residues. After removal of 8 bases from V and 0 bases from J, the junction contained 10 bases not matched to a gene.

The gene calls are TRBV6-1 and TRBJ1-1; a possible D gene is TRBD1 (6 bases). Looked up from germline, CDR1 is MNHNS and CDR2 is SASEGT. This CDR3 region has 14 residues. The V and J ends lost 3 bases and 1 base respectively, with 9 bases between them. The CDR3 DNA follows: TGTGCCAGCAGTGACAGGGGAGGGAACACTGAAGCTTTCTTT. Protein product: CASSDRGGNTEAFF.